This is a list of T cell receptor beta chains from one sample in a study of graft-versus-host responses after intestinal transplantation. The assay was immunoSEQ multiplex PCR, and TCRdb's table has in-frame clones only and misses some. The data hold over 90,000 clones, with roughly 93% observed a single time. These TCRs are of unknown antigen specificity. Sequenced material: unstimulated CD8+ T cells sorted from spleen or lymph node cells, taken before intestinal transplant. The source is a human donor who received an intestinal transplant. CDR3s include the opening cysteine and the closing phenylalanine or tryptophan. The D gene is left open where the match is weak. Clone size is given for some rows only: seen once, a few or many times, or a class if the clone is expanded.

abundance: .
d_gene: .
j_gene: TRBJ1-3
v_gene: TRBV7-9
CDR3aa: CASSLEGIHGNTIYF
CDR3nt: TGTGCCAGCAGCTTAGAAGGGATTCATGGAAACACCATATATTTT

abundance: .
d_gene: .
j_gene: TRBJ2-5
v_gene: TRBV11-3
CDR3aa: CASSLGDRETQYF
CDR3nt: TGTGCCAGCAGCTTAGGGGACCGGGAGACCCAGTACTTC

abundance: .
d_gene: .
j_gene: TRBJ1-3
v_gene: TRBV28
CDR3aa: CASSSGGSGNTIYF
CDR3nt: TGTGCCAGCAGCTCCGGGGGCTCTGGAAACACCATATATTTT

abundance: .
d_gene: TRBD1
j_gene: TRBJ2-2
v_gene: TRBV6-5
CDR3aa: CASSATGTNTGELFF
CDR3nt: TGTGCCAGCAGTGCGACAGGGACGAACACCGGGGAGCTGTTTTTT

abundance: .
d_gene: .
j_gene: TRBJ2-7
v_gene: TRBV7-8
CDR3aa: CASSPGNQGREQYF
CDR3nt: TGTGCCAGCAGTCCCGGTAATCAGGGTCGGGAGCAGTACTTC

abundance: .
d_gene: .
j_gene: TRBJ2-1
v_gene: TRBV7-3
CDR3aa: CASSLQADNEQFF
CDR3nt: TGTGCCAGCAGCTTACAGGCAGATAATGAGCAGTTCTTC

abundance: .
d_gene: .
j_gene: TRBJ2-2
v_gene: TRBV9
CDR3aa: CASSVGQYTGELFF
CDR3nt: TGTGCCAGCAGCGTAGGCCAGTACACCGGGGAGCTGTTTTTT

abundance: .
d_gene: .
j_gene: TRBJ2-1
v_gene: TRBV12-5
CDR3aa: CASGSDQGYNEQFF
CDR3nt: TGTGCTAGTGGTTCAGATCAGGGATACAATGAGCAGTTCTTC

abundance: .
d_gene: .
j_gene: TRBJ2-5
v_gene: TRBV29-1
CDR3aa: CSVLSGQETQYF
CDR3nt: TGCAGCGTTCTAAGCGGACAAGAGACCCAGTACTTC

abundance: .
d_gene: .
j_gene: TRBJ1-4
v_gene: TRBV6-5
CDR3aa: CASTESGDKNEKLFF
CDR3nt: TGTGCCAGCACCGAATCCGGAGATAAAAATGAAAAACTGTTTTTT

abundance: .
d_gene: TRBD2
j_gene: TRBJ2-3
v_gene: TRBV11-2
CDR3aa: CASSLELAGGRSDTQYF
CDR3nt: TGTGCCAGCAGCTTAGAACTAGCGGGGGGGAGGTCAGATACGCAGTATTTT

abundance: .
d_gene: .
j_gene: TRBJ2-7
v_gene: TRBV27
CDR3aa: CASSLSFHQGYEQYF
CDR3nt: TGTGCCAGCAGTTTATCTTTTCACCAGGGCTACGAGCAGTACTTC

abundance: few
d_gene: .
j_gene: TRBJ2-2
v_gene: TRBV14
CDR3aa: CASSMSVMVTGELFF
CDR3nt: TGTGCCAGCAGCATGTCGGTAATGGTCACCGGGGAGCTGTTTTTT